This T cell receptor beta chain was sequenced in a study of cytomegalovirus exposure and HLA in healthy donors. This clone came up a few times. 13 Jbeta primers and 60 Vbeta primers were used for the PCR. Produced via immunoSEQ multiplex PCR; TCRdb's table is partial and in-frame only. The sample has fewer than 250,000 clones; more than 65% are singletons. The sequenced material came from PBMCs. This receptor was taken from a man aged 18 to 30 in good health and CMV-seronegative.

The CDR3 nucleotides are TGTGCCAGCCAGGGACACCAATTCTACAATGAGCAGTTCTTC. Translated, it gives CASQGHQFYNEQFF. The gene calls are TRBV6-1 and TRBJ2-1; TRBD1 is a possible D gene (6 bases). V lost 8 bases, J lost 3 bases, and 14 bases lay in between. Germline CDR1 is MNHNS and CDR2 is SASEGT. The CDR3 length is 14 residues.